These 19 T cell receptor beta chains share one sample of origin, sequenced in a study of regulatory T cells in long-lasting Graves disease. Indicated time point: newly diagnosed GD, antithyroid drugs for less than 3 months. The TCR library used RNA extracted from PBMCs. With iRepertoire HTBI primers and Arm-PCR of CDR3 regions, TCR beta libraries were built. TCRdb processed the multiplex PCR reads anew with MiXCR; each CDR3 protein has one entry. The repertoire holds more than 350,000 distinct CDR3 sequences, with about 15% as singletons. The sample also formed part of further work on T cells in Graves' hyperthyroidism and ophthalmopathy.

Sequenced material: peripheral blood mononuclear cells (PBMCs), taken at new diagnosis, from a patient treated with antithyroid drugs. These receptors came from a woman in her 30s with Graves disease.

At least ten counts were recorded for this clonotype. The genes are TRBV12-3 or TRBV12-4 and TRBJ1-5; possible D gene TRBD1, 5 bases. The CDR3 has 14 amino acids. Trimming pared 10 bases from V and 3 bases from J, leaving 16 bases between. The CDR3 here is CANSSGTDNQPQHF. DNA of the CDR3: TGTGCCAACAGCTCCGGGACGGACAATCAGCCCCAGCATTTT.

The V and J genes are TRBV5-1 and TRBJ2-6; perhaps TRBD1 as D (5 bases). V lost 6 bases and J lost 0, with 10 bases in between. Germline CDR1 and CDR2: SGHRS and YFSETQ. The CDR3 totals 15 residues. CDR3 amino acids: CASKGMVSGANVLTF. Here the CDR3 DNA reads TGCGCCAGCAAGGGGATGGTCTCTGGGGCCAACGTCCTGACTTTC.

The sample holds a few counts of this clonotype. J is TRBJ2-1 and V is TRBV24-1; 8 positions agree with TRBD2. This CDR3 contains 15 residues. J gave up 8 bases and V 9 bases, and 14 bases lay outside the gene matches. Germline-derived CDR1 and CDR2 are KGHDR and SFDVKD. Written as DNA, the CDR3 is TGTGCCACCTCGCGGGGAGCGGGAGTTTGGGATGAGCAGTTCTTC. Its translation: CATSRGAGVWDEQFF.

The V call is TRBV4-1, the J call TRBJ2-3; weak D call: TRBD2 (5 bases). The better agreement between TRBJ2-7 and the DNA end casts doubt on the J call. Germline V gene lookup returns CDR1 MGHRA and CDR2 YSYEKL. This CDR3 has 15 residues. This CDR3 is CASSQDSGAGREQYF. The CDR3 nucleotides are TGCGCCAGCAGCCAAGATTCTGGCGCGGGCCGCGAGCAGTACTTC.

This clonotype was counted at least ten times. The junction and the germline gene differ at one end; a read error may be behind it. V is TRBV2 and J is TRBJ2-1; D remains ambiguous. The V gene's germline CDR1 is SNHLY and CDR2 FYNNEI. The CDR3 has 13 amino acids. CDR3: CASSEVSYNEQFF. CDR3 nucleotides: TGTGCCAGCAGTGAGGTTTCCTATAATGAGCAGTTCTTC.

The chain recombines TRBV25-1 with TRBJ1-6, with 8 bases aligning to TRBD1. Germline V gene data show CDR1 as MGHDK and CDR2 as SYGVNS. This CDR3 is 16 amino acids long. Losses at the gene ends were 0 bases for V and 7 bases for J; bases not matched to a gene: 5. For the CDR3, the DNA is TGTGCCAGCAGTGAATATCGGACAGGGTCGAATTCACCCCTCCACTTT. Its protein is CASSEYRTGSNSPLHF. The entire variable domain, with the rest obtained from reference TRBV25-1 and TRBJ1-6, is as follows: EADIYQTPRYLVIGTGKKITLECSQTMGHDKMYWYQQDPGMELHLIHYSYGVNSTEKGDLSSESTVSRIRTEHFPLTLESARPSHTSQYLCASSEYRTGSNSPLHFGNGTRLTVT.

The chain uses TRBV11-3 and TRBJ2-5; no clear D. Germline assignment: CDR1 SGHNT and CDR2 YENEEA. V dropped 5 bases and J dropped 6 bases, with 7 bases sitting between them. CDR3 size: 11 residues. The CDR3, as DNA: TGTGCCAGCAGCGCCTCGCAGACCCAGTACTTC. Its translation is CASSASQTQYF.

This clonotype was found many times. V gene TRBV18 combines with J gene TRBJ2-5; tentatively, D is TRBD1 or TRBD2 (5 bases each). V was trimmed by 4 bases and J by 3 bases, leaving 15 bases between them. The germline CDR1 and CDR2 sequences are KGHSH and LQKENI. This CDR3 region has 15 residues. The CDR3: CASSRRDLREETQYF. CDR3 in DNA: TGTGCCAGCTCACGCCGGGACCTTCGGGAAGAGACCCAGTACTTC.

This clonotype has at least ten counts. V is TRBV6-1 and J is TRBJ2-1, with D perhaps TRBD2 (5 bases). The V end was cut by 7 bases, the J end by 4 bases, with 11 bases between. CDR1 is MNHNS and CDR2 is SASEGT in the germline V gene. The CDR3 consists of 13 residues. The chain's CDR3 is CASTIGKYNEQFF. The CDR3 nucleotides read TGTGCCAGCACCATCGGGAAATACAATGAGCAGTTCTTC.

The chain couples TRBV29-1 to TRBJ2-7; D uncertain. CDR3 length: 11 amino acids. The germline V and J ends were trimmed by 6 bases and 2 bases, with 8 bases remaining between them. Germline lookup yields CDR1 SQVTM and CDR2 ANQGSEA. The CDR3 protein is CSVRTAYEQYF. The CDR3 nucleotides read TGCAGCGTAAGGACGGCCTACGAGCAGTACTTC.

The V call is TRBV19, the J call TRBJ2-7; possibly TRBD2 for D (6 bases). Trimming took 4 bases from V and 1 from J, leaving 11 bases between them. The germline gives CDR1 LNHDA, CDR2 SQIVND (reference sequence). CDR3 length equals 14 residues. The CDR3 region is CASSKGTPSYEQYF. The CDR3 DNA reads as TGTGCCAGTAGTAAGGGGACTCCTTCCTACGAGCAGTACTTC.

For the CDR3, the DNA is TGCGCCAGCACCGGGACTCCGAATCAGCCCCAGCATTTT. This gives the protein CASTGTPNQPQHF. The rearrangement uses TRBV10-2 and TRBJ1-5, with D possibly matching TRBD1 (5 bases). The germline V gene has CDR1 WSHSY and CDR2 SAAADI. V dropped 7 bases and J dropped 4 bases, with 11 bases sitting between them. The CDR3 is 13 amino acids.

This clonotype was found many times. The CDR3 protein is CSARLVRARAYEQYF. In DNA, the CDR3 is TGCAGTGCTAGATTGGTCAGGGCCCGGGCCTACGAGCAGTACTTC. This chain uses TRBV20-1 with TRBJ2-7; weak D call: TRBD1 (5 bases). Trimming removed 2 bases at V and 2 bases at J, with 16 bases between. Germline CDR1 and CDR2: DFQATT and SNEGSKA (reference sequence). The CDR3 covers 15 residues.

This clonotype was detected ten times or more. The chain uses TRBV29-1 and TRBJ2-7; 8 bases are shared with TRBD2. The germline V gene has CDR1 SQVTM and CDR2 ANQGSEA. The CDR3 runs to 13 residues. Germline trimming cut 5 bases from V and 3 bases from J; bases unmatched to any gene: 6. Here the CDR3 DNA reads TGCAGCGTTACAGCGGGAGAGGGCTACGAGCAGTACTTC. It translates to CSVTAGEGYEQYF.

This clonotype was observed at least ten times. The chain has TRBV6-5 and TRBJ1-1; D is undetermined. V dropped 0 bases and J dropped 4 bases, with 6 bases sitting between them. CDR1 and CDR2 (germline): MNHEY, SVGAGI. This CDR3 comprises 13 residues. The CDR3 protein is CASSYSVGTEAFF. CDR3 coding DNA: TGTGCCAGCAGTTACTCGGTGGGCACTGAAGCTTTCTTT.

This clonotype was seen repeatedly, ten times or more. V gene TRBV2 combines with J gene TRBJ2-5, with TRBD2 matching over 11 bases. V was pared by 10 bases and J by 9 bases, with 13 bases of the junction left unmatched. This CDR3 region has 14 residues. In germline, CDR1 is SNHLY, CDR2 FYNNEI. CDR3 bases: TGTGCCACCCTAGGGCTAGCGGGGGGAGTGTCCCAGTACTTC. Translation gives CATLGLAGGVSQYF.

In its sample, this clonotype was seen many times. This chain joins TRBV27 and TRBJ2-3, with 7 bases identical to TRBD1. Trimming took 5 bases from V and 2 from J; bases not matched to a gene: 7. The length of the CDR3 is 15 residues. Germline V gene data show CDR1 as MNHEY and CDR2 as SMNVEV (reference sequence). CDR3 nucleotides: TGTGCCAGCAGTGCTACAGGGGAAATCACAGATACGCAGTATTTT. It translates to CASSATGEITDTQYF.

V is TRBV28 and J is TRBJ1-5; weak D call: TRBD1 (6 bases). The CDR3 sequence is 16 residues long. Germline assignment: CDR1 MDHEN and CDR2 SYDVKM. V was cut by 2 bases and J by 0 bases, with 11 bases left in between. The CDR3 region is CASSLAGATSNQPQHF. The CDR3 DNA reads TGTGCCAGCAGTTTAGCAGGGGCGACTAGCAATCAGCCCCAGCATTTT.

This clonotype was seen a handful of times. The chain employs TRBV12-3 or TRBV12-4 and TRBJ1-1; D is possibly TRBD1 (5 bases). The CDR3 sequence is 13 residues long. V was cut by 1 base and J by 7 bases, with 10 bases left in between. CDR3 sequence reads: CASSLVRVGEAFF. The CDR3 region has the DNA TGTGCCAGCAGTTTAGTCAGGGTCGGTGAAGCTTTCTTT.